One TCR beta chain is described in this entry. These data come from a study of blood T cell repertoires in COVID-19. Study-wide background: PBMCs, B-cell-depleted T cells, or T cells were the source of the cDNA or gDNA that made up the material.

Only in-frame clones appear in the TCRdb table, and some are missing; sequencing was by immunoSEQ multiplex PCR. This table holds about 260,000 clones, around nine tenths found once. Seattle-derived patients entered the study during active infection and were followed longitudinally. There are 14 residues in the CDR3. Trimming removed 4 bases from V and 7 bases from J, with 16 bases in between. Germline CDR1 is SGHDN and CDR2 is FVKESK. What was sequenced was peripheral blood. This rearrangement joins TRBV14 to TRBJ2-5, with D tentatively TRBD2 (6 bases). The receptor was derived from an older woman with COVID-19, enrolled during active disease. CDR3 residues: CASSLEGLRGTQYF. The CDR3, as DNA: TGTGCCAGCAGCCTCGAGGGACTGAGGGGGACCCAGTACTTC.